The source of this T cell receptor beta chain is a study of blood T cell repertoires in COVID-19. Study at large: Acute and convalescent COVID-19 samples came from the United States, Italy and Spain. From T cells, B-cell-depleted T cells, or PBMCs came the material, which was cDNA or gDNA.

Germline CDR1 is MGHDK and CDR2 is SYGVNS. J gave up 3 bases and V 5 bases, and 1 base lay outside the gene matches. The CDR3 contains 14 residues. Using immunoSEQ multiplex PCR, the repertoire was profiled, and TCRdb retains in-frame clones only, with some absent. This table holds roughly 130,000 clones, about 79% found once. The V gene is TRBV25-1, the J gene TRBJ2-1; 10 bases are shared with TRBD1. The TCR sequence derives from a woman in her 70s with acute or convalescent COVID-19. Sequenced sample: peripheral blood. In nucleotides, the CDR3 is TGTGCCAGCAGTTGGGACAGGGGCTACAATGAGCAGTTCTTC. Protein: CASSWDRGYNEQFF.